One and the same sample provided the 21 T cell receptor beta chains below, sequenced in a study of T cell responses to AZD1222 COVID-19 vaccine. The repertoire was sequenced with immunoSEQ multiplex PCR; TCRdb's copy has only in-frame clones and lacks some. The repertoire holds about 110,000 clones, with roughly nine tenths as singletons. The source was peripheral blood, collected on day 0 of AZD1222 vaccination. These TCRs come from an adult in good health.

This clone is a singleton in its sample. This chain links TRBV7-2 with TRBJ2-1, with 11 bases matching TRBD2. Germline V gene data show CDR1 as SGHTA and CDR2 as FQGNSA. CDR3 length: 15 amino acids. Trimming cost V 5 bases and J 5 bases; bases outside gene matches: 5. The DNA of the CDR3 is TGTGCCAGCAGCACCCTAGCGGGAGGTCACAATGAGCAGTTCTTC. Its protein product is CASSTLAGGHNEQFF.

CDR3 coding DNA: TGTGCCAGCAGGACGTCGGGAGACACAGATACGCAGTATTTT. Its translation: CASRTSGDTDTQYF. This chain links TRBV6-1 with TRBJ2-3; D is possibly TRBD2 (6 bases). CDR3 length equals 14 residues. The germline V and J ends were trimmed by 6 bases and 2 bases, with 12 bases remaining between them. Germline V gene lookup returns CDR1 MNHNS and CDR2 SASEGT.

The chain is built from TRBV3-1 (or the pseudogene TRBV3-2) and TRBJ2-7; TRBD2 matches at 7 bases. The germline CDR1 and CDR2 sequences are LGHDT and YNNKEL (reference sequence). Trimming at V came to 0 bases and at J to 3 bases, leaving 11 bases not matched to a gene. The length of the CDR3 is 17 residues. CDR3 nucleotide sequence: TGTGCCAGCAGCCAAGATACTCGACGGGACTACAACTACGAGCAGTACTTC. This sequence encodes CASSQDTRRDYNYEQYF.

The genes are TRBV6-2 or TRBV6-3 and TRBJ2-7; D ambiguous. The CDR3 is 11 residues long. V was pared by 2 bases and J by 7 bases, with 6 bases between. Germline CDR1 reads MNHEY; CDR2 reads SVGEGT. The CDR3 DNA reads TGTGCCAGCAGTTACGGAAGGGAGCAGTACTTC. Protein: CASSYGREQYF.

The chain links TRBV3-1 (or the pseudogene TRBV3-2) to TRBJ1-6; 7 nucleotides align to TRBD1. This CDR3 has 16 amino acids. V trimming: 2 bases; J trimming: 5 bases; junction bases outside the gene matches: 6. CDR1 and CDR2 (germline): LGHDT, YNNKEL (reference sequence). CDR3 in amino acids: CASSQRYRGDNSPLHF. CDR3 nucleotide sequence: TGTGCCAGCAGCCAACGGTACAGGGGAGATAATTCACCCCTCCACTTT.

J is TRBJ1-3 and V is TRBV9; D unclear. Per germline, CDR1 SGDLS and CDR2 YYNGEE. This CDR3 region has 14 residues. V was cut by 0 bases and J by 0 bases, with 4 bases left in between. CDR3 sequence: CASSVGFSGNTIYF. CDR3 in DNA: TGTGCCAGCAGCGTAGGGTTCTCTGGAAACACCATATATTTT.

In its sample, this clone was seen a few times. The CDR3 here is CASSQPPEEPEAFF. For the CDR3, the DNA is TGTGCCAGCAGCCAACCTCCTGAGGAGCCTGAAGCTTTCTTT. The chain uses TRBV14 and TRBJ1-1; D is unresolved. The CDR3 contains 14 residues. Deletions cut 2 bases from V and 6 bases from J, with 13 bases between. Looked up from germline, CDR1 is SGHDN and CDR2 is FVKESK.

The chain recombines TRBV27 with TRBJ1-6; no reliable D call. The germline gives CDR1 MNHEY, CDR2 SMNVEV (reference sequence). The CDR3 sequence is 14 residues long. V was shortened by 2 bases and J by 10 bases, with 12 bases between the two germline ends. The CDR3: CASSLEPGASPLHF. The CDR3 DNA sequence: TGTGCCAGCAGTTTAGAACCAGGAGCATCACCCCTCCACTTT.

Only one count was recorded for this clone. The rearrangement links TRBV15 to TRBJ2-5; 9 bases match TRBD1. From germline, CDR1 is LNHNV and CDR2 YYDKDF (reference sequence). Germline trimming cut 5 bases from V and 4 bases from J; bases unmatched to any gene: 5. The CDR3 spans 14 residues. The CDR3 region is CATSRDREGETQYF. The DNA of the CDR3 is TGTGCCACCAGCCGGGACAGGGAAGGAGAGACCCAGTACTTC.

The count of this clone is one. The chain uses TRBV2 and TRBJ2-2, with D hard to call. Trimming removed 3 bases from V and 7 bases from J, with 6 bases in between. The CDR3 loop spans 12 amino acids. CDR1 is SNHLY, CDR2 FYNNEI, per germline. CDR3 in DNA: TGTGCCAGCAGTGAGGGGATCGGGGAGCTGTTTTTT. As protein: CASSEGIGELFF.

The rearrangement uses TRBV6-2 or TRBV6-3 and TRBJ1-2; D not certain. The CDR3 is made up of 13 amino acids. Per germline, CDR1 MNHEY and CDR2 SVGEGT. V dropped 2 bases and J dropped 3 bases, with 7 bases sitting between them. The CDR3 loop is CASSYAAYYGYTF. The CDR3 region has the DNA TGTGCCAGCAGTTACGCGGCCTACTATGGCTACACCTTC.

This chain links TRBV9 with TRBJ2-1; D is possibly TRBD2 (5 bases). CDR1 is SGDLS, CDR2 YYNGEE, per germline. The CDR3 has 14 amino acids. The germline V and J ends were trimmed by 0 bases and 8 bases, with 12 bases remaining between them. CDR3 amino acids: CASSVETKAHEQFF. The CDR3 bases are TGTGCCAGCAGCGTAGAGACTAAGGCTCATGAGCAGTTCTTC.

The gene calls are TRBV7-2 and TRBJ1-2; D is ambiguous. Trimming took 1 base from V and 0 from J, leaving 15 bases between them. CDR1 and CDR2 from the germline V gene are SGHTA and FQGNSA. This CDR3 has 17 residues. The CDR3 DNA reads TGTGCCAGCAGCTTAGGAGGAGGCTTCAGTCCTAACTATGGCTACACCTTC. As protein: CASSLGGGFSPNYGYTF.

V is TRBV30 and J is TRBJ1-2, with D possibly matching TRBD1 (5 bases). Trimming shortened V by 4 bases and J by 1 base, and 13 bases separated the two germline ends. This CDR3 contains 14 residues. Germline loops: CDR1 GTSNPN, CDR2 SVGIG (reference sequence). The CDR3 sequence: CAWNVHRSNYGYTF. CDR3 sequence (DNA): TGTGCCTGGAACGTACACAGGAGTAACTATGGCTACACCTTC.

This chain connects TRBV29-1 to TRBJ1-4, with D tentatively TRBD1 (5 bases). The V end was cut by 6 bases, the J end by 3 bases, with 14 bases between. Germline CDR1 and CDR2: SQVTM and ANQGSEA. The CDR3 totals 14 residues. The CDR3: CSVKAGNSNEKLFF. CDR3 DNA: TGCAGCGTCAAAGCAGGGAACTCTAATGAAAAACTGTTTTTT.

The rearrangement joins TRBV7-2 to TRBJ2-7; D ambiguous. CDR1 and CDR2 (germline): SGHTA, FQGNSA. Trimming stripped 5 bases from V and 12 bases from J, with 20 bases between. This CDR3 contains 13 residues. CDR3 bases: TGTGCCAGCAGCCAGACGGTGACGGATCCTTGGTACTTC. Its translation: CASSQTVTDPWYF.

The chain is built from TRBV4-3 and TRBJ2-3; D not resolved. The CDR3 is 15 amino acids. Germline values: CDR1 LGHNA, CDR2 YSLEER. Between the trimmed V and J ends, which lost 0 bases and 3 bases, there was a span of 10 bases. CDR3 DNA: TGCGCCAGCAGCCAAGACAGAGGAAAGACAGATACGCAGTATTTT. It translates to CASSQDRGKTDTQYF.

The V gene is TRBV18, the J gene TRBJ2-1, with TRBD1 matching 7 bases. V lost 4 bases to trimming and J lost 0 bases; unmatched junction nucleotides: 3. The CDR3 is 15 residues long. Germline loops: CDR1 KGHSH, CDR2 LQKENI. The CDR3 spells CASSLGTDSYNEQFF. In nucleotides, the CDR3 is TGTGCCAGCTCACTCGGGACAGACTCCTACAATGAGCAGTTCTTC.

The rearrangement uses TRBV14 and TRBJ2-5, with D possibly being TRBD1 (6 bases). This CDR3 spans 15 amino acids. The germline V gene has CDR1 SGHDN and CDR2 FVKESK. Trimming pared 4 bases from V and 5 bases from J, leaving 17 bases between. CDR3 region: CASSPLGAGVETQYF. In nucleotides, the CDR3 is TGTGCCAGCAGCCCCCTGGGGGCAGGGGTCGAGACCCAGTACTTC.

This chain joins TRBV7-9 and TRBJ1-2; no clear D gene. Trimming took off 3 bases at V and 1 base at J, with 6 bases between the two ends. Germline V lookup: CDR1 SEHNR, CDR2 FQNEAQ (reference sequence). The CDR3 loop spans 13 amino acids. The CDR3 bases are TGTGCCAGCAGCTTGACGATTAACTATGGCTACACCTTC. Its translation: CASSLTINYGYTF.

This chain joins TRBV28 and TRBJ1-2, with D maybe TRBD1 (5 bases). Trimming stripped 3 bases from V and 5 bases from J, with 10 bases between. Looked up from germline, CDR1 is MDHEN and CDR2 is SYDVKM. The CDR3 loop spans 13 amino acids. The CDR3 region has the DNA TGTGCCAGCAGTTTTCCGGGGGTTTATGGCTACACCTTC. Its protein is CASSFPGVYGYTF.